One and the same sample provided the 13 T cell receptor beta chains below, sequenced in a study of blood T cell repertoires in COVID-19. Sequencing used immunoSEQ multiplex PCR; TCRdb keeps in-frame clones, though not all of them. The data hold about 490,000 clones, with 70% to 90% observed a single time. Sequenced material: peripheral blood. The receptors come from a human donor in a cohort sampled during active COVID-19.

The gene calls are TRBV2 and TRBJ1-4; 7 nucleotides align to TRBD1. V lost 4 bases to trimming and J lost 0 bases; unmatched junction nucleotides: 2. There are 15 residues in the CDR3. CDR1 is SNHLY, CDR2 FYNNEI, per germline. In DNA form, the CDR3 reads TGTGCCAGCAGTGTTGGGACAGCAACTAATGAAAAACTGTTTTTT. Protein: CASSVGTATNEKLFF.

V is TRBV3-1 (or the pseudogene TRBV3-2) and J is TRBJ2-7, with D possibly being TRBD2 (6 bases). The CDR3 runs to 16 residues. V lost 4 bases to trimming and J lost 5 bases, with 21 bases between them. The germline V gene encodes CDR1 LGHDT and CDR2 YNNKEL (reference sequence). In DNA form, the CDR3 reads TGTGCCAGCAGCCCGATGGCCCCGACTAGTCTCGACGAGCAGTACTTC. Amino acid sequence: CASSPMAPTSLDEQYF.

V gene TRBV9 combines with J gene TRBJ2-3, with 8 bases matching TRBD2. J gave up 5 bases and V 0 bases, and 5 bases lay outside the gene matches. The germline V gene has CDR1 SGDLS and CDR2 YYNGEE. The CDR3 covers 15 residues. The CDR3: CASSVDPAGEDTQYF. The CDR3 DNA sequence: TGTGCCAGCAGCGTAGATCCAGCGGGAGAAGATACGCAGTATTTT. The complete variable domain, with remaining parts taken from reference TRBV9 and TRBJ2-3, reads DSGVTQTPKHLITATGQRVTLRCSPRSGDLSVYWYQQSLDQGLQFLIQYYNGEERAKGNILERFSAQQFPDLHSELNLSSLELGDSALYFCASSVDPAGEDTQYFGPGTRLTVL.

J is TRBJ1-5 and V is TRBV19; unclear D gene. Per the germline V gene, CDR1 is LNHDA and CDR2 is SQIVND (reference sequence). The CDR3 consists of 15 residues. V lost 3 bases and J lost 0, with 9 bases in between. CDR3 DNA sequence: TGTGCCAGTAGTATTGTAGATTATAGCAATCAGCCCCAGCATTTT. Translation gives CASSIVDYSNQPQHF.

The chain joins TRBV25-1 to TRBJ1-1; D unresolved. This CDR3 has 13 residues. Trimming stripped 3 bases from V and 9 bases from J, with 14 bases between. Germline V gives CDR1 MGHDK, CDR2 SYGVNS. In nucleotides, the CDR3 is TGTGCCAGCAGTGATAGGGTTCCGGGGAAAGCTTTCTTT. Translation: CASSDRVPGKAFF. The full variable domain, its missing parts supplied by reference TRBV25-1 and TRBJ1-1, is EADIYQTPRYLVIGTGKKITLECSQTMGHDKMYWYQQDPGMELHLIHYSYGVNSTEKGDLSSESTVSRIRTEHFPLTLESARPSHTSQYLCASSDRVPGKAFFGQGTRLTVV.

J is TRBJ1-6 and V is TRBV6-5; TRBD1 is a possible D gene (5 bases). There are 15 residues in the CDR3. In germline, CDR1 is MNHEY, CDR2 SVGAGI. V dropped 6 bases and J dropped 7 bases, with 16 bases sitting between them. In DNA, the CDR3 is TGTGCCAGCAGGTTCGGTGACAGAAGCAATTCACCCCTCCACTTT. It codes for CASRFGDRSNSPLHF.

The V and J genes are TRBV7-8 and TRBJ2-2; 14 positions agree with TRBD2. V was pared by 1 base and J by 6 bases, with 1 base of the junction left unmatched. This CDR3 spans 16 amino acids. Germline CDR1 and CDR2: SGHVS and FQNEAQ. The CDR3 reads CASSLGLAGGAGELFF. The CDR3 DNA is TGTGCCAGCAGCTTAGGACTAGCGGGAGGGGCCGGGGAGCTGTTTTTT.

This chain links TRBV12-5 with TRBJ2-6; D is perhaps TRBD1 (6 bases). CDR3 length equals 17 residues. The V gene's germline CDR1 is LGHNT and CDR2 FRNRAP. Trimming took off 2 bases at V and 2 bases at J, with 13 bases between the two ends. The CDR3 DNA is TGTGCTAGTGGTTTGTCCCCAGGGGTAGCTGGGGCCAACGTCCTGACTTTC. It yields the protein CASGLSPGVAGANVLTF.

The chain recombines TRBV14 with TRBJ2-1; TRBD2 matches at 10 bases. The V and J ends lost 4 bases and 8 bases, in that order; junction bases with no gene match: 14. CDR1 and CDR2 (germline): SGHDN, FVKESK. The CDR3 covers 17 residues. CDR3 nucleotides: TGTGCCAGCAGCCCTCGGAAAAGGGCTAGCGGGAGACATGAGCAGTTCTTC. Translated, it gives CASSPRKRASGRHEQFF.

In this sample, this clone turned up many times. The gene calls are TRBV5-6 and TRBJ1-1; D remains ambiguous. The germline gives CDR1 SGHDT, CDR2 YYEEEE. This CDR3 is 13 amino acids long. V lost 0 bases and J 4 bases, leaving 7 bases between the germline ends. The CDR3 nucleotides read TGTGCCAGCAGCTTGGGAGGTGGCACTGAAGCTTTCTTT. Protein: CASSLGGGTEAFF.

The chain has TRBV5-1 and TRBJ2-3; 11 bases are shared with TRBD2. The CDR3 loop spans 15 amino acids. Germline CDR1 SGHRS, CDR2 YFSETQ. V was pared by 7 bases and J by 6 bases, with 10 bases of the junction left unmatched. The CDR3 spells CASQIAGGSLDTQYF. Written as DNA, the CDR3 is TGCGCCAGCCAGATAGCGGGAGGGTCGTTGGATACGCAGTATTTT.

This clone is a singleton in its sample. The J gene is TRBJ1-2, the V gene TRBV2, with D possibly being TRBD1 (6 bases). V gave up 5 bases and J gave up 7 bases, with 14 bases separating them. The CDR3 is 13 amino acids. The germline V gene encodes CDR1 SNHLY and CDR2 FYNNEI. The CDR3 coding sequence is TGTGCCAGCAGTACCTTGACAGGACCTGGCTACACCTTC. The encoded protein is CASSTLTGPGYTF.

V gene TRBV28 combines with J gene TRBJ2-1; 13 positions match TRBD2. The CDR3 runs 17 residues. CDR1 is MDHEN, CDR2 SYDVKM, per germline. Trimming removed 3 bases from V and 7 bases from J; junction bases left unmatched: 9. The CDR3 DNA follows: TGTGCCAGCAGTTTCCTACAAACTAGCGGGAGGGGTAATGAGCAGTTCTTC. Protein: CASSFLQTSGRGNEQFF.